This TCR beta chain was profiled in a study of siplizumab effects on memory and regulatory T cells (dated by TCRdb to about 2019). About the full investigation: The effect of the anti-CD2 antibody siplizumab on alloreactive T-cell subsets was examined in allogeneic mixed lymphocyte reactions constructed from human PBMCs. General conclusions and limits of the study: Roughly 80-97% of proliferating CD4+ or CD8+ clones could not be assigned a naive or memory phenotype. The suppressive function of proliferating Tregs from siplizumab cultures was not functionally confirmed. Of the alloreactive CD4+ clones that could be mapped, the Treg-derived share averaged about 67% with siplizumab compared with roughly 25% in control reactions. Sequences below about 10^-5 frequency were poorly captured, so only a minor fraction of alloreactive clones could be mapped to unstimulated subsets. Siplizumab significantly reduced the cumulative frequency of alloreactive sequences traceable to unstimulated CD4+ memory T cells. Greater diversity appeared to be present in unstimulated naive T cells than in memory T cells, and a substantial contribution to the alloresponse seemed to be made by naive cells.

Remarks on this clone: Its target antigen remains unknown. No clone much larger than this one lies a single base away; base qualities are absent.

Measured from the cysteine to the phenylalanine, the CDR3 is 14 residues long. Only the CDR3 DNA stays, 42 bases, in frame from base 1. CDR1 and CDR2 are drawn from the germline V gene: SNHLY, FYNNEI. Trimming at the junction amounts to 7 bases on V and 8 bases on J, and the germline ends lie 18 bases apart. TCRbeta CDR3 sequencing was performed on sorted unstimulated T cells and on proliferating T cells recovered from mixed lymphocyte reactions. Fresh whole blood from approximately ten HLA-typed healthy donors was used to isolate PBMCs. Library construction relied on the immunoSEQ multiplex PCR assay. The deep sequencing platform assayed about 91,000 TCR templates per sample. Genomic DNA extracted from sorted T cells was the material used for TCRbeta CDR3 sequencing. Regarding the original processing steps: The R programming language was used for clonal analysis of the TCRbeta CDR3 data. Comparing unstimulated samples against CFSE-low samples taken after the reaction was how alloreactive CD4+ and CD8+ clones were defined. Regulatory or non-regulatory origin was assigned to alloreactive CD4+ clones by matching of sequences to sorted unstimulated Treg and non-Treg repertoires. The table was pulled from immuneACCESS by TCRdb, which kept in-frame rearrangements only. Such tables lose some clones; where checked, under half of the loss comes from unresolved V genes, and the rest has no known cause. From that table come the V and J calls and clone size; the DNA was used to work out D and trimming. The sample table lists some 100,000 clones, over 85% of them with a count of one. Approximately 7.1% of the sample is taken by the ten largest.

The rearrangement combines TRBV2 with TRBJ2-4; the D gene may be TRBD1 or TRBD2, since each aligns over 5 bases. The sequencing sample was made of CD8+ T cells sorted from blood. This receptor was taken from a human donor in good health. For the CDR3, the sequence is CASTGTLLGDIQYF. The DNA reads TGTGCCAGCACCGGTACTTTACTAGGGGACATTCAGTACTTC.